This TCR beta chain was captured in a study of shared clonotypes between healthy human individuals (dated by TCRdb to the early 2020s). Turning to the overall study: Three men and a couple of women, aged 18 to 49 years, made up the cohort. Each donor's leukapheresis produced roughly between about 0.9 and 9.5 billion PBMCs. The study deeply sequenced blood TCR repertoires of about 5 healthy adults to estimate repertoire size and the extent of clonotype sharing between individuals. Libraries were prepared and TCR repertoires were sequenced by different laboratories using diverse techniques, in order to increase sequencing depth and limit assay-specific biases. For each donor, CD4 naive and CD4 memory were each given three plates, CD8 naive was given two plates, and CD8 memory was given one plate.

CD8 naive samples consisted of CD45RO-negative cells that were positively selected for CCR7, yielding a CD45RA+CCR7+ population without TemRA cells. The donors were healthy, HIV-negative adults who had no recently reported acute infections or vaccinations. Only Caucasian adults living in Nashville, Tennessee, USA were represented among the donors. Blood was obtained by leukapheresis, after which PBMCs were separated by Ficoll-Histopaque density gradient centrifugation and cryopreserved in liquid nitrogen vapor phase. Analytical flow cytometry was used to check the purity and quantity of each magnetically sorted T cell population. Each sorted fraction had its genomic DNA isolated and then quantified by UV absorbance on a Nanodrop 2000c. The paper's findings and limits, for the study overall: Naive subsets generally had larger estimated clonotype richness than memory subsets did. Based on pairwise subsampling, the degree of clonotype sharing among donors was expected to be affected by sequencing depth. Because the study included only a small number of donors, the genetic and exposure-history diversity represented was limited. Rarefaction of sorted-subset datasets indicated incomplete sequencing despite the large sequencing depth. Higher generation probabilities were observed for clonotypes shared by all four sorted-subset donors than for non-shared clonotypes. About 4.5% of naive CD4, 3% to 3.5% of naive CD8, 2% to 2.5% of memory CD4, and 0.4% of memory CD8 clonotypes were shared across a few donors. Sampling was restricted to blood, and TCR repertoires in tissues likely differ from the TCR repertoires found in blood.

Using the deep immunoSEQ assay, multiplex PCR amplified TCR CDR3 regions from genomic DNA. Genomic DNA extracted from each cell subset was distributed evenly over all wells of several immunoSEQ 96-well plates, and each plate served as one replicate. For sorted subsets, 200 ng of genomic DNA, equivalent to roughly 30,000 T cell genomes, went into each replicate PCR. Purified libraries were quantified with a Qubit 3.0 fluorometer, sized on a Bioanalyzer 2100, and re-quantified with the KAPA Library Quantification kit. A separate single-read 150-cycle Illumina NextSeq 550 flow cell was used to sequence each immunoSEQ 96-well plate. Concerning the study's data processing: The immunoSEQ output contained only junctional sequences without quality scores, so filtering could not match that applied to full-length reads. To assign V/J genes and CDR3, sequences were annotated using PyIR, a Python wrapper for IgBLAST v1.9, with IMGT germline references. Reads with weak V/J assignments (E-value above 1e-6), missing CDR3, stop codons, out-of-frame junctions, or ambiguous translated residues were removed. V3J clonotypes were defined by identical inferred V gene, J gene, and CDR3 amino acid sequence. Percentage overlap between repertoires was calculated by dividing the number of shared unique clonotypes by the size of the smaller repertoire. RTK rarefaction, the Chao1 estimator, and Recon v2.1 estimates of unobserved clonotypes were used to assess repertoire richness. OLGA was used to compute generation probabilities for all TCRbeta clonotypes that the gDNA method yielded from a handful of donors. TCRdb mirrors the immuneACCESS table, restricted to in-frame sequences. Some clones are absent from its copies; in checked studies, under half trace to an unresolved V gene, and the reason for the others is unknown. V and J calls plus clone size are reproduced from that table; the DNA served to infer D and trimming. The sample has about 2 million clones on record, roughly 95% of them singletons. Together, the top ten hold 0.9% to 1.5% of the sample.

The germline V gene yields SGHAT for CDR1 and FQNNGV for CDR2. Deletion took 1 base off V and 5 bases off J, with a span of 20 bases between the germline ends. The CDR3 sequence holds 17 residues, the cysteine and phenylalanine included. Just CDR3 DNA is preserved here, 51 bases in frame from base 1. With respect to this clone: What antigen it recognizes has not been identified. Per-nucleotide qualities are absent, and no much larger clonotype sits a single base away.

The source of this sequence is a man between 18 and 29 years old in good health. The chain links TRBV11-2 with TRBJ1-1, with the D gene not clear enough to name. Sequenced: naive CD8+ T cells sorted from blood. The sample's cell subset or site label is to be understood as: CD45RA+CCR7+. Here the CDR3 is given as CASSLGVAGSLGTEAFF. The DNA reads as follows: TGTGCCAGCAGCTTAGGGGTCGCAGGTTCTTTGGGGACTGAAGCTTTCTTT.